The entry below describes one T cell receptor (beta chain). These data come from a study of blood T cell repertoires in COVID-19. Whole-study context: Acute and convalescent COVID-19 samples came from the United States, Italy and Spain.

As handled by the study authors: Estimated nucleated cell counts came from reference gene primer amplification. Clones were read by immunoSEQ multiplex PCR, and TCRdb kept only the in-frame ones, dropping some. V, J and clone size were drawn from that table, and D and trimming were deduced from the DNA. The sample holds roughly 170,000 clones; under 85% are singletons and the top ten take about an eighth. Trimming cost V 1 base and J 1 base, with 14 bases left between them. From germline, CDR1 is SGHRS and CDR2 YFSETQ. This CDR3 has 16 amino acids. The source of this sequence is a man aged 45 to 65 who had recovered from COVID-19. The source material was PBMCs or T cells enriched from blood (not recorded which). This chain connects TRBV5-1 to TRBJ1-1, with TRBD1 as a possible D gene (5 bases). The CDR3 region is CASSLRGSDGNTEAFF. CDR3 DNA: TGCGCCAGCAGCTTGCGGGGGAGTGACGGGAACACTGAAGCTTTCTTT.